This T cell receptor beta chain was identified during a study of PD-1 blockade in mismatch repair-deficient tumors. Study-wide context: All were previously treated, progressing patients with approximately 12 mismatch repair-deficient cancer types.

All patients were mismatch repair deficient, assessed by either PCR or immunohistochemistry. Study-level results: Tumor-resident clones, often undetectable pretreatment in blood, expanded then contracted after pembrolizumab.

The V end was cut by 5 bases, the J end by 7 bases, with 18 bases between. Germline values: CDR1 SGHAT, CDR2 FQNNGV. The CDR3 is 15 amino acids. In this sample, this clone turned up once. Its specificity is not known. TCRdb keeps only in-frame clones here, not all; method: immunoSEQ multiplex PCR. Altogether roughly 120,000 clones are present, 88% being singletons, with the ten largest covering about 12%. This sample comprised peripheral blood, obtained approximately 72 weeks after starting pembrolizumab. This TCR was sampled from an adult with mismatch repair-deficient cancer. This chain links TRBV11-2 with TRBJ2-4; D not certain. CDR3 in amino acids: CASSTQDQPRNIQYF. Written as DNA, the CDR3 is TGTGCCAGCAGCACCCAGGACCAACCCAGGAACATTCAGTACTTC.